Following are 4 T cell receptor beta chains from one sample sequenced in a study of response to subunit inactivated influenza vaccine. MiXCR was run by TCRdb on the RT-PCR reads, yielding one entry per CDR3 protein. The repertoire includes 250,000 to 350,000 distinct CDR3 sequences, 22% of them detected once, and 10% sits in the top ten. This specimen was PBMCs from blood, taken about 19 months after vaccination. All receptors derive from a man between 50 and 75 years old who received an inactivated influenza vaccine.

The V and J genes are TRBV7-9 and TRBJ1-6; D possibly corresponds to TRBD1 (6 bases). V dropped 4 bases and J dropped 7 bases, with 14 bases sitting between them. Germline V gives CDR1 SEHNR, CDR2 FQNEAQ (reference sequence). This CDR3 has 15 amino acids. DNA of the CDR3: TGTGCCAGCAGCTACGGACAGTGGGACAATTCACCCCTCCACTTT. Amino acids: CASSYGQWDNSPLHF.

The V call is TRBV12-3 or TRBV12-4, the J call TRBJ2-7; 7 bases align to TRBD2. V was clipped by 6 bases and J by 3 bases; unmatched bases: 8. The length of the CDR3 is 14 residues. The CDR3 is CASRPGGFGYEQYF. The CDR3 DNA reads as TGTGCCAGCAGACCCGGGGGGTTCGGCTACGAGCAGTACTTC.

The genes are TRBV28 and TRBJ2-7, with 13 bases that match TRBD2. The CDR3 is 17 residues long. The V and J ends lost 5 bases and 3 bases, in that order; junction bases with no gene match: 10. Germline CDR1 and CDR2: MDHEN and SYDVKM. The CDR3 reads CASSLARGLAGNYEQYF. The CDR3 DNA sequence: TGTGCCAGCAGTCTCGCTCGGGGACTAGCGGGAAACTACGAGCAGTACTTC.

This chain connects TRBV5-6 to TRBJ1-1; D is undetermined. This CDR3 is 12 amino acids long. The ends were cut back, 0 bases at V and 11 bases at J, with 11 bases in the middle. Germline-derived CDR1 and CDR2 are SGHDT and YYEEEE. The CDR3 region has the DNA TGTGCCAGCAGCTTGGTAAGGTCGCGGGCTTTCTTT. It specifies CASSLVRSRAFF. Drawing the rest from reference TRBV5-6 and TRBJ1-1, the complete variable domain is DAGVTQSPTHLIKTRGQQVTLRCSPKSGHDTVSWYQQALGQGPQFIFQYYEEEERQRGNFPDRFSGHQFPNYSSELNVNALLLGDSALYLCASSLVRSRAFFGQGTRLTVV.